These 11 T cell receptor beta chains were sequenced from one sample in a study of T cell changes during pregnancy in multiple sclerosis. Some clones are missing from TCRdb's copy, which holds only in-frame ones; the method was immunoSEQ multiplex PCR. The sample has over 90,000 clones; 80% to 95% are singletons. The sample here was peripheral blood, taken after pregnancy. The receptors derive from a female donor with multiple sclerosis, enrolled in a pregnancy study.

The chain uses TRBV2 and TRBJ2-6; TRBD2 matches 9 bases. The junction had 13 bases not matched to a gene; V was cut back by 7 bases and J by 0 bases. Per germline, CDR1 SNHLY and CDR2 FYNNEI. There are 19 residues in the CDR3. The CDR3 sequence is CASKGAGGTNPSGANVLTF. The DNA for the CDR3 is TGTGCCAGCAAGGGCGCGGGAGGGACGAACCCCTCTGGGGCCAACGTCCTGACTTTC.

The chain is built from TRBV29-1 and TRBJ1-4, with D possibly matching TRBD1 (5 bases). Germline loops: CDR1 SQVTM, CDR2 ANQGSEA. Trimming cost V 2 bases and J 7 bases, with 20 bases left between them. There are 16 residues in the CDR3. As DNA, the CDR3 is TGCAGCGTTGAATCGGGGGAGGGAAGTAGTAGTGAAAAACTGTTTTTT. Residues: CSVESGEGSSSEKLFF.

The genes are TRBV5-1 and TRBJ1-4; 7 nucleotides agree with TRBD1. The trim removed 0 bases at V and 0 bases at J, leaving 5 bases unmatched. CDR3 length: 17 amino acids. CDR1 is SGHRS and CDR2 is YFSETQ in the germline V gene. CDR3 nucleotides: TGCGCCAGCAGCTTGGACGGGACAGTTGCAACTAATGAAAAACTGTTTTTT. This encodes CASSLDGTVATNEKLFF.

The chain employs TRBV2 and TRBJ1-1; no definite D call. V dropped 10 bases and J dropped 1 base, with 13 bases sitting between them. The CDR3 sequence is 13 residues long. The germline gives CDR1 SNHLY, CDR2 FYNNEI. DNA for the CDR3: TGTGCCACCAATATCGAGGCGAACACTGAAGCTTTCTTT. Amino acid sequence: CATNIEANTEAFF. The variable domain in full, with the rest retrieved from reference TRBV2 and TRBJ1-1, is EPEVTQTPSHQVTQMGQEVILRCVPISNHLYFYWYRQILGQKVEFLVSFYNNEISEKSEIFDDQFSVERPDGSNFTLKIRSTKLEDSAMYFCATNIEANTEAFFGQGTRLTVV.

The V and J genes are TRBV27 and TRBJ1-5; weak D call: TRBD1 (5 bases). The CDR3 length is 19 residues. The V gene lost 4 bases and the J gene lost 2 bases, with 24 bases spanning the gap. Germline V gene lookup returns CDR1 MNHEY and CDR2 SMNVEV (reference sequence). The CDR3 reads CASSSIRVEGEVGNQPQHF. In DNA, the CDR3 is TGTGCCAGCAGTTCTATAAGGGTAGAAGGGGAAGTGGGCAATCAGCCCCAGCATTTT.

This chain uses TRBV4-2 with TRBJ2-5; 7 bases align to TRBD2. This CDR3 has 14 amino acids. The germline V gene has CDR1 LGHNA and CDR2 YNFKEQ. Trimming took 1 base from V and 4 from J; bases not matched to a gene: 3. CDR3 loop: CASSQVVAGETQYF. CDR3 sequence (DNA): TGTGCCAGCAGCCAAGTTGTAGCGGGAGAGACCCAGTACTTC.

V is TRBV5-1 and J is TRBJ2-1, with 7 bases identical to TRBD2. Per germline, CDR1 SGHRS and CDR2 YFSETQ. The CDR3 has 21 amino acids. V lost 2 bases, J lost 0 bases, and 20 bases stayed unmatched. As DNA, the CDR3 is TGCGCCAGCAGCTTAAGTAACCTGACTAGCAACCGAATGAGCTCCTACAATGAGCAGTTCTTC. This sequence encodes CASSLSNLTSNRMSSYNEQFF.

J is TRBJ2-1 and V is TRBV27; 11 nucleotides agree with TRBD2. Germline CDR1 is MNHEY and CDR2 is SMNVEV (reference sequence). This CDR3 is built from 16 residues. The V and J ends lost 2 bases and 3 bases, in that order; junction bases with no gene match: 3. This CDR3 is CASSLLAGGVYNEQFF. DNA of the CDR3: TGTGCCAGCAGTTTACTAGCGGGAGGTGTCTACAATGAGCAGTTCTTC.

This chain connects TRBV4-3 to TRBJ2-2, with TRBD2 matching 7 bases. This CDR3 contains 16 residues. Germline V CDR1 and CDR2: LGHNA, YSLEER. Germline trimming cut 4 bases from V and 5 bases from J; bases unmatched to any gene: 10. The CDR3 is CASSLSPLADTGELFF. The CDR3 DNA follows: TGCGCCAGCAGCCTCTCCCCCCTAGCGGATACCGGGGAGCTGTTTTTT.

The chain links TRBV18 to TRBJ2-5; D remains unclear. Germline V CDR1 and CDR2: KGHSH, LQKENI. This CDR3 is 14 amino acids long. The germline V and J ends were trimmed by 3 bases and 1 base, with 9 bases remaining between them. The CDR3: CASSPVTSQETQYF. CDR3 nucleotides: TGTGCCAGCTCACCCGTCACAAGCCAAGAGACCCAGTACTTC.

The V gene is TRBV4-1, the J gene TRBJ1-4; D may be TRBD1 (5 bases). The CDR3 sequence is 16 residues long. Trimming cost V 4 bases and J 2 bases, with 14 bases left between them. CDR1 is MGHRA and CDR2 is YSYEKL in the germline V gene. CDR3 sequence (DNA): TGCGCCAGCAGCCGTATCACGGGGGGGACTAATGAAAAACTGTTTTTT. It yields the protein CASSRITGGTNEKLFF.